Below are 8 T cell receptor beta chains sequenced from a single sample in a study of T cell repertoires in cytomegalovirus infection. TCRdb called the reads again in MiXCR, with one record for every CDR3 protein. This repertoire shows hundreds of thousands of distinct CDR3 sequences, around 18% found once; its top ten account for around 10%. Sequenced sample: PBMCs. These receptors all come from a human donor in good health (CMV status not recorded). Some clones in this sample may be carry-over from other donors' samples.

This chain uses TRBV7-2 with TRBJ2-7, with D maybe TRBD1 (6 bases). The CDR3 loop spans 14 amino acids. Deletions cut 4 bases from V and 3 bases from J, with 13 bases between. Germline assignment: CDR1 SGHTA and CDR2 FQGNSA. CDR3 sequence: CASSSRGSFYEQYF. The CDR3 DNA reads TGTGCCAGCAGCTCAAGGGGGTCTTTCTACGAGCAGTACTTC.

This clonotype occurred a few times. This rearrangement joins TRBV7-8 to TRBJ1-2, with 7 positions matching TRBD1. This CDR3 spans 14 amino acids. Germline CDR1 is SGHVS and CDR2 is FQNEAQ. V lost 5 bases to trimming and J lost 5 bases; unmatched junction nucleotides: 8. CDR3 sequence reads: CASSPHRDRYGYTF. The CDR3 nucleotides read TGTGCCAGCAGCCCACACCGGGACAGATATGGCTACACCTTC.

The chain combines TRBV12-3 or TRBV12-4 with TRBJ2-5; 8 positions agree with TRBD2. V dropped 5 bases and J dropped 5; count of bases not matched to a gene: 4. This CDR3 is built from 13 residues. The CDR3 nucleotides read TGTGCCAGCAGTCGACTAGCGTGGGAGACCCAGTACTTC. Translation: CASSRLAWETQYF.

The CDR3 nucleotides are TGTGCCAGCAGCTCGGGACTAGCGAACCCAACTCGCACAGATACGCAGTATTTT. It is translated as CASSSGLANPTRTDTQYF. The rearrangement uses TRBV11-2 and TRBJ2-3, with 10 nucleotides matching TRBD2. Germline-derived CDR1 and CDR2 are SGHAT and FQNNGV. The CDR3 runs 18 residues. V dropped 4 bases and J dropped 1; count of bases not matched to a gene: 11.

For this clonotype: This may arise from a read error, as a much more abundant clone is one base away. The chain links TRBV28 to TRBJ2-7; the D gene is possibly TRBD1 (6 bases). This CDR3 region has 14 residues. Trimming removed 5 bases at V and 5 bases at J, with 16 bases between. Germline CDR1 reads MDHEN; CDR2 reads SYDVKM. The CDR3, as DNA: TGTGCCAGCAGTAGTCCCGGGACAAGGAACGAGCAGTACTTC. Its protein product is CASSSPGTRNEQYF. Variable domain in full (rest from reference TRBV28 and TRBJ2-7): DVKVTQSSRYLVKRTGEKVFLECVQDMDHENMFWYRQDPGLGLRLIYFSYDVKMKEKGDIPEGYSVSREKKERFSLILESASTNQTSMYLCASSSPGTRNEQYFGPGTRLTVT.

This clonotype was detected a few times. The chain is built from TRBV7-2 and TRBJ2-5; TRBD2 aligns across 8 bases. Germline V gene sequence: CDR1 SGHTA, CDR2 FQGNSA. Trimming at V came to 0 bases and at J to 5 bases, leaving 5 bases not matched to a gene. The CDR3 extends over 15 amino acids. The CDR3 coding sequence is TGTGCCAGCAGCTTAGCAGCGGGAGACGCGGAGACCCAGTACTTC. Protein sequence: CASSLAAGDAETQYF.

The V gene is TRBV6-1, the J gene TRBJ1-5; no clear D. This CDR3 region has 12 residues. Trimming removed 10 bases at V and 2 bases at J, with 9 bases between. Germline V gene sequence: CDR1 MNHNS, CDR2 SASEGT. Here the CDR3 DNA reads TGTGCCACCCAACTGGGCAATCAGCCCCAGCATTTT. Encoded protein: CATQLGNQPQHF.

The V call is TRBV4-1, the J call TRBJ1-2; possible D gene TRBD1, 5 bases. This CDR3 has 14 residues. Trimming shortened V by 4 bases and J by 3 bases, and 12 bases separated the two germline ends. Germline values: CDR1 MGHRA, CDR2 YSYEKL. This CDR3 reads CASSLPGRDYGYTF. The CDR3 bases are TGCGCCAGCAGCCTTCCGGGACGGGACTATGGCTACACCTTC.